This T cell receptor (beta chain) was sequenced during a study of cytomegalovirus exposure and HLA in healthy donors. Findings and caveats of the study: An observed cluster of highly shared sequence variants was recorded as a likely sequencing artifact. The authors later linked a missense DCLRE1C variant to TCR beta V- and J-gene trimming. Earlier analysis yielded a pattern in which most TCR beta V segments were productive about 87% or about 30% of the time.

The PCR was carried out with 60 Vbeta primers and 13 Jbeta primers. Repertoires were generated with immunoSEQ multiplex PCR, while TCRdb's copy carries only in-frame clones and drops some. The data hold some 200,000 clones, with roughly 70% observed a single time. Germline assignment: CDR1 MNHGY and CDR2 SAAAGT. The CDR3 contains 13 residues. Trimming took 6 bases from V and 8 from J, leaving 16 bases between them. Points on this clone: Its antigen is unidentified.

This receptor was taken from a man aged 35 to 55 in good health and CMV-seropositive. Sequenced input: PBMCs. The chain carries TRBV6-8 and TRBJ1-1, with D maybe TRBD1 (5 bases). CDR3 region: CASRPPKGLEAFF. CDR3 nucleotides: TGTGCCAGCAGGCCACCTAAGGGACTCGAAGCTTTCTTT.